This TCR beta chain was identified during a study of blood T cells in healthy people across ages. Study as a whole: Per two T cells, about one barcoded beta molecule was captured through template switching.

Primers used in a second PCR of roughly 7 to 11 cycles were a sample-barcoded 5' primer and a J-beta primer mix. From the 5' RACE reads, TCRdb called clonotypes with MiXCR, one entry per CDR3 protein. The table records 850,000 to 1,300,000 distinct CDR3 sequences, less than 50% of them present only once. The CDR3 consists of 12 residues. V lost 4 bases, J lost 7 bases, and 11 bases lay in between. Germline CDR1 and CDR2: MNHNY and SVGAGI (reference sequence). PBMCs numbering at least 7 million were isolated per sample. The chain has TRBV6-6 and TRBJ2-7; no clear D gene. Specimen: blood. This clonotype was sampled from an older woman in good health. The CDR3 sequence: CASSWSADEQYF. The CDR3 coding sequence is TGTGCCAGCAGTTGGTCCGCGGATGAGCAGTACTTC.